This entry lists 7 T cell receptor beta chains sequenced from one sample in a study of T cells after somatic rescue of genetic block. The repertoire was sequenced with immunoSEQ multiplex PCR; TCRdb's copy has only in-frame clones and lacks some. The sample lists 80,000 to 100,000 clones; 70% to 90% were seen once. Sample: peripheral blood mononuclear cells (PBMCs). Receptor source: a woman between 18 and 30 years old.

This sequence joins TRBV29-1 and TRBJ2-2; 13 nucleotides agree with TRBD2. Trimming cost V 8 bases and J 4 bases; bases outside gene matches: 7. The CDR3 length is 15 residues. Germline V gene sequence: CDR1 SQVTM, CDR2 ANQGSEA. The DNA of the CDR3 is TGCAGCATCAGGGGACTAGCGGGGCCCACCGGGGAGCTGTTTTTT. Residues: CSIRGLAGPTGELFF.

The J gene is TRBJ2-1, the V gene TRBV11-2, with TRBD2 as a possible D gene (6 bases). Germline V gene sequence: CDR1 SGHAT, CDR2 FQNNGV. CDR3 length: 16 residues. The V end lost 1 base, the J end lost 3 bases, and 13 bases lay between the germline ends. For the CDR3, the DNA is TGTGCCAGCAGCTTAGTCGGGACGGGAGTCTACAATGAGCAGTTCTTC. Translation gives CASSLVGTGVYNEQFF.

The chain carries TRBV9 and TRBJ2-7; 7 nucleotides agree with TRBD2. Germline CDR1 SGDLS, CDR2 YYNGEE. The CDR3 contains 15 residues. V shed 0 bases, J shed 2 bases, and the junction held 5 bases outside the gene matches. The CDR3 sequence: CASSVEASGAYEQYF. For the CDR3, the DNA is TGTGCCAGCAGCGTAGAGGCTAGCGGAGCCTACGAGCAGTACTTC.

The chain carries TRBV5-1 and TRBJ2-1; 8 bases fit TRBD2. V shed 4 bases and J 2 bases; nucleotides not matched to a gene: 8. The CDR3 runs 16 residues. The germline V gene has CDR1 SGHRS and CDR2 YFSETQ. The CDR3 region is CASSPGLADAYNEQFF. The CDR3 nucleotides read TGCGCCAGCAGCCCTGGACTAGCAGACGCCTACAATGAGCAGTTCTTC.

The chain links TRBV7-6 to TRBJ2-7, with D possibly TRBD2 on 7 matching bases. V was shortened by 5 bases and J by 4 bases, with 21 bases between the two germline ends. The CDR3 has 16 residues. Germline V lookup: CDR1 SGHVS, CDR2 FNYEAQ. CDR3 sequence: CASSPRAGARGYEQYF. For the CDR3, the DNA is TGTGCCAGCAGCCCCCGTGCGGGGGCGAGGGGATACGAGCAGTACTTC.

The CDR3 spells CAGQGGLNQPQHF. CDR3 DNA sequence: TGTGCCGGACAGGGGGGACTTAATCAGCCCCAGCATTTT. This chain joins TRBV2 and TRBJ1-5; 10 positions match TRBD1. The V gene's germline CDR1 is SNHLY and CDR2 FYNNEI. Trimming took 11 bases from V and 4 from J; bases not matched to a gene: 5. CDR3 length equals 13 residues.

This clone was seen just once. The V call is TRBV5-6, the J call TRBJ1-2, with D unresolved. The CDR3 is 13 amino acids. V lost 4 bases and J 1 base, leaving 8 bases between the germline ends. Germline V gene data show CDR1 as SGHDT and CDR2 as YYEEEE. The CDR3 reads CASSPKSNYGYTF. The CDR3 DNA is TGTGCCAGCAGCCCCAAAAGTAACTATGGCTACACCTTC.